This T cell receptor (beta chain) originates from a study of T cells in tuberculosis. About the research overall: CD1B tetramers identified T cells specific for mycobacterial lipid GMM.

Details on this clone: Its antigen remains unknown.

Germline V gene sequence: CDR1 SGHNT, CDR2 YENEEA. The CDR3 length is 16 residues. Between the trimmed V and J ends, which lost 5 bases and 3 bases, there was a span of 17 bases. Assay: immunoSEQ multiplex PCR; the TCRdb copy retains only in-frame clones and omits some. The repertoire holds tens of thousands of clones, with 95% as singletons. General study findings and limits: Active tuberculosis patients had shorter CDR3-alpha; the beta difference was nonsignificant.

Sequencing was carried out using PBMCs. The V gene is TRBV11-3, the J gene TRBJ1-5; possibly TRBD1 for D (6 bases). This receptor was taken from a donor aged 10-35 years with latent tuberculosis or without tuberculosis infection. CDR3 bases: TGTGCCAGCAGCCCTCCCCGGACAGCCCACAATCAGCCCCAGCATTTT. This codes for CASSPPRTAHNQPQHF.